Listed here are 14 T cell receptor beta chains from one sample, sequenced in a study of cytotoxic CD8 clonotypes in ibrutinib-treated CLL. TCRdb's table, derived via immunoSEQ multiplex PCR, lists solely in-frame clones and lacks some. This table holds roughly 190,000 clones, 72% found once. The sequenced sample was PBMCs, obtained after 24 months of ibrutinib treatment. These receptors all stem from a human donor with chronic lymphocytic leukemia.

This clone was recorded once. The CDR3 is CASSHFLRATSGANVLTF. CDR3 sequence (DNA): TGCGCCAGCAGCCACTTCCTCCGTGCGACCTCTGGGGCCAACGTCCTGACTTTC. The chain joins TRBV4-3 to TRBJ2-6, with no clear D. The germline gives CDR1 LGHNA, CDR2 YSLEER. CDR3 length equals 18 residues. V shed 3 bases and J shed 0 bases, with 15 bases lying between them.

The sample holds a few counts of this clone. This chain joins TRBV28 and TRBJ2-7; possible D gene TRBD2, 5 bases. Germline values: CDR1 MDHEN, CDR2 SYDVKM. V lost 2 bases, J lost 3 bases, and 11 bases lay in between. This CDR3 region has 14 residues. CDR3 sequence: CASSLGRLRYEQYF. CDR3 bases: TGTGCCAGCAGTTTAGGGAGACTACGCTACGAGCAGTACTTC.

This clone showed up just a few times. The CDR3: CASSLMRGSYNEQFF. For the CDR3, the DNA is TGTGCCAGCAGCTTAATGAGGGGGAGCTACAATGAGCAGTTCTTC. This chain connects TRBV7-9 to TRBJ2-1, with a tentative D call TRBD1 (6 bases). Between the trimmed V and J ends, which lost 2 bases and 3 bases, there was a span of 11 bases. Germline CDR1 is SEHNR and CDR2 is FQNEAQ (reference sequence). This CDR3 is built from 15 residues.

The V and J genes are TRBV21-1 and TRBJ2-1; the table's D call of TRBD2 was not tested on the DNA. TRBV21-1 represents a pseudogene. The CDR3 is 14 amino acids. CDR3 coding DNA: TGTGCCAGCAGCAGTAAGGAGTCGCGGAATGAGCAGTTCTTC. This gives the protein CASSSKESRNEQFF.

The chain has TRBV5-6 and TRBJ2-7; 11 bases match TRBD2. Germline lookup yields CDR1 SGHDT and CDR2 YYEEEE. The CDR3 covers 19 residues. With 0 bases clipped from V and 1 base from J, the junction kept 12 bases outside the gene matches. CDR3 region: CASSLGGLGLAEKSYEQYF. CDR3 nucleotide sequence: TGTGCCAGCAGCTTGGGGGGTTTGGGACTAGCGGAAAAGTCCTACGAGCAGTACTTC.

The genes are TRBV4-3 and TRBJ1-2; D is undetermined. This CDR3 has 17 amino acids. Germline CDR1 LGHNA, CDR2 YSLEER. With 0 bases removed from V and 3 bases from J, the gap between germline ends came to 17 bases. CDR3 sequence (DNA): TGCGCCAGCAGCCAAGATAATTCTGGTCGGGTCTACTATGGCTACACCTTC. Protein product: CASSQDNSGRVYYGYTF.

The chain recombines TRBV25-1 with TRBJ2-3; no clear D. V lost 1 base and J lost 4, with 6 bases in between. This CDR3 contains 13 residues. Per germline, CDR1 MGHDK and CDR2 SYGVNS. CDR3 sequence: CASSESSPDTQYF. CDR3 nucleotides: TGTGCCAGCAGTGAATCCTCGCCAGATACGCAGTATTTT.

The rearrangement joins TRBV5-6 to TRBJ1-2; D is unclear. Germline V CDR1 and CDR2: SGHDT, YYEEEE. The CDR3 contains 13 residues. The ends were cut back, 1 base at V and 8 bases at J, with 12 bases in the middle. The CDR3 is CASSLIPGSGYTF. The DNA of the CDR3 is TGTGCCAGCAGCTTGATCCCTGGGTCGGGCTACACCTTC.

The J gene is TRBJ2-7, the V gene TRBV9, with D maybe TRBD1 (6 bases). Germline CDR1 and CDR2: SGDLS and YYNGEE. Trimming stripped 4 bases from V and 2 bases from J, with 16 bases between. This CDR3 region has 15 residues. The CDR3 region is CASSMTGGDAYEQYF. The CDR3 nucleotides read TGTGCCAGCAGCATGACTGGGGGCGACGCCTACGAGCAGTACTTC.

The chain recombines TRBV30 with TRBJ2-7; TRBD2 agrees at 12 bases. The V gene end was trimmed by 1 base and the J gene end by 2 bases; junction bases not matched to a gene: 3. Germline CDR1 reads GTSNPN; CDR2 reads SVGIG (reference sequence). The CDR3 covers 15 residues. In DNA form, the CDR3 reads TGTGCCTGGAGTGAGGGACTAGCGGGTCCCTACGAGCAGTACTTC. It yields the protein CAWSEGLAGPYEQYF.

The sample holds a few counts of this clone. The CDR3 loop is CASKIQGVGGELFF. The CDR3 DNA sequence: TGTGCCAGCAAAATACAGGGGGTTGGCGGGGAGCTGTTTTTT. The chain recombines TRBV2 with TRBJ2-2; 8 bases map to TRBD1. CDR1 is SNHLY, CDR2 FYNNEI, per germline. CDR3 length equals 14 residues. Trimming cost V 7 bases and J 7 bases; bases outside gene matches: 8.

The chain links TRBV7-8 to TRBJ2-1; D is unresolved. Deletions cut 1 base from V and 5 bases from J, with 6 bases between. Per the germline V gene, CDR1 is SGHVS and CDR2 is FQNEAQ. CDR3 length: 13 amino acids. Here the CDR3 DNA reads TGTGCCAGCAGCTTAGGCCGCAACAATGAGCAGTTCTTC. This gives the protein CASSLGRNNEQFF.

The chain joins TRBV11-2 to TRBJ2-7; TRBD2 is a possible D gene (6 bases). Per the germline V gene, CDR1 is SGHAT and CDR2 is FQNNGV. This CDR3 is 15 amino acids long. V lost 5 bases and J lost 7, with 21 bases in between. The CDR3 sequence is CASSANFVSAGEQYF. CDR3 bases: TGTGCCAGCAGCGCAAATTTCGTGAGTGCGGGGGAGCAGTACTTC.

The genes are TRBV5-1 and TRBJ2-3; 8 bases are shared with TRBD1. CDR3 length equals 13 residues. Germline trimming cut 2 bases from V and 5 bases from J; bases unmatched to any gene: 1. Germline CDR1 reads SGHRS; CDR2 reads YFSETQ. In nucleotides, the CDR3 is TGCGCCAGCAGCTTACAGGGGGGAGATACGCAGTATTTT. Its translation is CASSLQGGDTQYF.